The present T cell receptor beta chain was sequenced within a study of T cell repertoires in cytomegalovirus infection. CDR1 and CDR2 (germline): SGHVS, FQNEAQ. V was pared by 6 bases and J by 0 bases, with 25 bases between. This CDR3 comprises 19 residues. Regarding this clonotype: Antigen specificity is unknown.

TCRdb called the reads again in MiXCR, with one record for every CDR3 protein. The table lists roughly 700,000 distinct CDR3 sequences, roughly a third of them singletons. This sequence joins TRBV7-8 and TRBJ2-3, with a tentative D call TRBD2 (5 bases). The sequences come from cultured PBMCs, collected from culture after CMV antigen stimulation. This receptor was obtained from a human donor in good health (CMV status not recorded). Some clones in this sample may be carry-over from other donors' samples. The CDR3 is CASRLLGVNLWSSTDTQYF. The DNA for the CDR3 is TGTGCCAGCAGACTTTTGGGAGTCAACTTATGGTCGAGCACAGATACGCAGTATTTT.